Here is one T cell receptor beta chain with its context. Each CDR3 protein is one row after TCRdb ran MiXCR on the multiplex PCR reads. The profile shows approximately 210,000 distinct CDR3 sequences, less than 35% of them singletons. The lymph nodes were axillary draining lymph nodes from breast cancer patients. These data come from a study of breast tumors, draining lymph nodes, adjacent tissues. The CDR3 sequence is 18 residues long. V lost 1 base and J lost 9, with 28 bases in between. CDR1 DFQATT and CDR2 SNEGSKA come from the germline V gene (reference sequence). The sequenced material came from axillary lymph node tissue. The V call is TRBV20-1, the J call TRBJ2-1; D is perhaps TRBD2 (6 bases). This TCR came from a female donor with breast cancer. Some clones in this sample may be carry-over from other donors' samples. The CDR3 DNA reads TGCAGTGCTAGAGGTGAGGGCCTAGCGAGAGCCCCTGACGGTGAGCAGTTCTTC. Translating gives CSARGEGLARAPDGEQFF.